This is a list of T cell receptor beta chains from one sample in a study of blood T cell repertoires in COVID-19. Assay: immunoSEQ multiplex PCR; the TCRdb copy retains only in-frame clones and omits some. The data hold tens of thousands of clones, with 81% observed a single time. Sequencing used peripheral blood. These receptors were taken from a man at least 80 years old with COVID-19, enrolled during active disease. Both conserved end residues are part of each CDR3. A D gene is named only where the DNA matches it firmly. Clone size, where shown, is once, few, many, or a class for clones that have expanded.

D	J	V	size	CDR3	DNA
TRBD2	TRBJ2-7	TRBV5-4	-	CASSLGGLAGVEQYF	TGTGCCAGCAGCTTGGGTGGGCTAGCGGGAGTCGAGCAGTACTTC
-	TRBJ1-1	TRBV3-1/TRBV3-2	-	CASSQGPHEAFF	TGTGCCAGCAGCCAAGGGCCCCATGAAGCTTTCTTT
-	TRBJ2-7	TRBV19	-	CASSISKNAGLQYF	TGTGCCAGTAGTATTTCGAAAAACGCGGGGTTACAGTACTTC
-	TRBJ1-3	TRBV10-3	-	CAISEPGRGNTIYF	TGTGCCATCAGTGAGCCAGGGCGTGGAAACACCATATATTTT
-	TRBJ1-5	TRBV10-3	few	CAISPDTYSNQPQHF	TGTGCCATCAGTCCCGACACGTATAGCAATCAGCCCCAGCATTTT
-	TRBJ2-3	TRBV18	-	CASSPPAGRPDTQYF	TGTGCCAGCTCACCACCGGCAGGGAGGCCAGATACGCAGTATTTT
-	TRBJ2-6	TRBV7-9	-	CASRIVPGQGVSGANVLTF	TGTGCCAGCAGAATAGTGCCGGGACAAGGGGTTTCTGGGGCCAACGTCCTGACTTTC
TRBD1	TRBJ2-1	TRBV28	few	CASSSPPSGTGYGQFF	TGTGCCAGCAGTTCCCCTCCATCCGGGACAGGGTATGGGCAGTTCTTC
TRBD1	TRBJ1-2	TRBV7-9	-	CASSFTGQGALGYTF	TGTGCCAGCAGCTTTACGGGACAGGGGGCGTTAGGCTACACCTTC
TRBD1	TRBJ2-5	TRBV5-1	few	CASSLMIGTARETQYF	TGCGCCAGCAGCTTGATGATTGGGACAGCCCGGGAGACCCAGTACTTC
TRBD1	TRBJ2-7	TRBV5-5	-	CASSQGTGAYEQYF	TGTGCCAGCAGCCAAGGGACAGGGGCCTACGAGCAGTACTTC
-	TRBJ1-3	TRBV10-3	-	CAISESVVSGNTIYF	TGTGCCATCAGTGAGTCTGTAGTGTCTGGAAACACCATATATTTT
-	TRBJ1-5	TRBV21-1	-	CASSARRDREWKYSNQPQHF	TGTGCCAGCAGCGCCCGCCGGGACAGGGAATGGAAGTATAGCAATCAGCCCCAGCATTTT
-	TRBJ2-1	TRBV27	-	CASSLTDSPRLFF	TGTGCCAGCAGTTTAACGGACTCGCCTCGACTGTTCTTC
-	TRBJ2-5	TRBV7-2	-	CASRPWGEGETQYF	TGTGCCAGCAGACCCTGGGGGGAAGGGGAGACCCAGTACTTC
TRBD1	TRBJ2-1	TRBV10-1	-	CASSESIGQGHEQFF	TGCGCCAGCAGTGAGTCGATAGGACAGGGCCATGAGCAGTTCTTC
-	TRBJ1-2	TRBV28	once	CASRAGAVGYTF	TGTGCCAGCAGGGCAGGCGCAGTCGGCTACACCTTC
TRBD1	TRBJ2-1	TRBV24-1	-	CATSATTGGYNEQFF	TGTGCCACCAGTGCCACGACAGGGGGCTACAATGAGCAGTTCTTC
-	TRBJ2-5	TRBV5-1	-	CASSYPPGQETQYF	TGCGCCAGCAGCTATCCCCCAGGCCAAGAGACCCAGTACTTC
-	TRBJ2-3	TRBV15	-	CATRGSGTDTQYF	TGTGCCACCAGGGGTAGCGGCACAGATACGCAGTATTTT
-	TRBJ2-7	TRBV7-3	once	CASSIDARGEQYF	TGTGCCAGCAGCATTGACGCCCGGGGGGAGCAGTACTTC
-	TRBJ1-2	TRBV10-3	-	CAISESFGSGINYGYTF	TGTGCCATCAGTGAGTCATTTGGGTCGGGAATAAACTATGGCTACACCTTC
TRBD1	TRBJ2-7	TRBV2	-	CASSGTGRRMQYF	TGTGCCAGCAGTGGGACAGGTCGACGTATGCAGTACTTC
TRBD1	TRBJ2-5	TRBV5-1	-	CASSLVMGQQETQYF	TGCGCCAGCAGCTTGGTAATGGGACAGCAAGAGACCCAGTACTTC
TRBD1	TRBJ2-7	TRBV6-6	-	CASSYENDRAAYEQYF	TGTGCCAGCAGTTACGAAAATGACAGGGCGGCCTACGAGCAGTACTTC
-	TRBJ2-1	TRBV21-1	-	CASSKDGGEMERENEQFF	TGTGCCAGCAGCAAAGATGGGGGAGAGATGGAGCGGGAGAATGAGCAGTTCTTC